Listed here are 29 T cell receptor beta chains from one sample, sequenced in a study of shared clonotypes between healthy human individuals. Positively selected for CCR7, the CD45RO-negative cells used as naive CD8 cells excluded terminally differentiated effector memory CD45RA+ cells. The table came from immunoSEQ multiplex PCR; TCRdb's copy has only in-frame clones and leaves some out. The data show over 750,000 clones, about 96% seen once. Source material: naive CD8+ T cells sorted from blood. These TCRs come from a man aged 30 to 45 in good health.

The rearrangement joins TRBV2 to TRBJ2-7; tentative D call: TRBD2 (6 bases). This CDR3 contains 13 residues. Trimming stripped 5 bases from V and 3 bases from J, with 11 bases between. Germline assignment: CDR1 SNHLY and CDR2 FYNNEI. In DNA form, the CDR3 reads TGTGCCAGCAGTTCGTGGCGGGACTACGAGCAGTACTTC. It encodes CASSSWRDYEQYF.

As to this clone: The sample carries other DNA sequences with the same CDR3. V is TRBV18 and J is TRBJ2-1; a weak D match, TRBD1 (6 bases). V was shortened by 3 bases and J by 4 bases, with 7 bases between the two germline ends. Germline-derived CDR1 and CDR2 are KGHSH and LQKENI. CDR3 length: 13 amino acids. The CDR3 nucleotides are TGTGCCAGCTCACCTGGGACATACAATGAGCAGTTCTTC. It yields the protein CASSPGTYNEQFF.

The V and J genes are TRBV5-4 and TRBJ1-2; 8 nucleotides align to TRBD1. The CDR3 sequence is 13 residues long. V lost 4 bases to trimming and J lost 4 bases; unmatched junction nucleotides: 3. CDR1 is SGHNT, CDR2 YYREEE, per germline (reference sequence). The CDR3 DNA reads TGTGCCAGCAGCCCGGACAGGGTCTATGGCTACACCTTC. This codes for CASSPDRVYGYTF.

This chain links TRBV28 with TRBJ2-3; no definite D call. Germline-derived CDR1 and CDR2 are MDHEN and SYDVKM. The CDR3 is made up of 14 amino acids. V lost 1 base to trimming and J lost 2 bases, with 7 bases between them. Written as DNA, the CDR3 is TGTGCCAGCAGTTTATCCCACCCCACAGATACGCAGTATTTT. Residues: CASSLSHPTDTQYF.

This clone appeared once. The V and J genes are TRBV29-1 and TRBJ2-7, with D hard to call. Trimming took 5 bases from V and 3 from J, leaving 8 bases between them. CDR3 size: 11 residues. The V gene's germline CDR1 is SQVTM and CDR2 ANQGSEA. The CDR3, as DNA: TGCAGCGTTCTTAATGGCTACGAGCAGTACTTC. This codes for CSVLNGYEQYF.

The chain carries TRBV2 and TRBJ1-5; D might be TRBD1 (6 bases). The V and J ends lost 1 base and 6 bases respectively, with 10 bases between them. CDR3 length: 14 residues. Germline CDR1 and CDR2: SNHLY and FYNNEI. CDR3 DNA sequence: TGTGCCAGCAGTGAAGAGGGGGGACTTCAGCCCCAGCATTTT. It specifies CASSEEGGLQPQHF.

The V and J genes are TRBV6-5 and TRBJ1-1, with D perhaps TRBD1 (5 bases). The CDR3 is 13 residues long. V was clipped by 4 bases and J by 11 bases, with 17 bases between them. The V gene's germline CDR1 is MNHEY and CDR2 SVGAGI. The CDR3 DNA reads as TGTGCCAGCAGTTCGGGGGGGACTCTTGATGCTTTCTTT. Amino acid sequence: CASSSGGTLDAFF.

This chain connects TRBV5-8 to TRBJ1-4; weak D call: TRBD1 (5 bases). The CDR3 covers 13 residues. Germline CDR1 is SGHTS and CDR2 is YDEGEE. The V and J ends lost 1 base and 8 bases respectively, with 9 bases between them. The CDR3 nucleotides are TGTGCCAGCAGCTTGAACTGGGGGGAAAAACTGTTTTTT. Translation gives CASSLNWGEKLFF.

This chain joins TRBV11-2 and TRBJ2-1; D call uncertain. Trimming pared 1 base from V and 0 bases from J, leaving 10 bases between. The CDR3 consists of 16 residues. Per germline, CDR1 SGHAT and CDR2 FQNNGV. Here the CDR3 DNA reads TGTGCCAGCAGCTTAGGAGCACTGAGCTCCTACAATGAGCAGTTCTTC. This sequence encodes CASSLGALSSYNEQFF. Full variable domain (remainder filled in from reference TRBV11-2 and TRBJ2-1): EAGVAQSPRYKIIEKRQSVAFWCNPISGHATLYWYQQILGQGPKLLIQFQNNGVVDDSQLPKDRFSAERLKGVDSTLKIQPAKLEDSAVYLCASSLGALSSYNEQFFGPGTRLTVL.

This clone showed up just once. The chain is built from TRBV5-4 and TRBJ1-1; D unclear. Per germline, CDR1 SGHNT and CDR2 YYREEE (reference sequence). V shed 4 bases and J shed 0 bases, with 10 bases lying between them. The CDR3 loop spans 14 amino acids. The DNA of the CDR3 is TGTGCCAGCAGCCCTACCGGGTTGAACACTGAAGCTTTCTTT. Protein sequence: CASSPTGLNTEAFF.

The chain has TRBV7-8 and TRBJ2-1, with 7 bases fitting TRBD2. The germline V gene encodes CDR1 SGHVS and CDR2 FQNEAQ. CDR3 size: 16 residues. J was trimmed by 2 bases and V by 1 base; bases with no gene match: 5. CDR3 nucleotide sequence: TGTGCCAGCAGCTTAGGGGAGGGGTCGGCCTACAATGAGCAGTTCTTC. This gives the protein CASSLGEGSAYNEQFF.

The CDR3 region has the DNA TGCAGTGTTGGGGAGAATGAGCAGTTCTTC. It encodes CSVGENEQFF. V usage is TRBV20-1 and J usage is TRBJ2-1, with a tentative D call TRBD2 (5 bases). Trimming removed 7 bases at V and 7 bases at J, with 8 bases between. The length of the CDR3 is 10 residues. Germline CDR1 reads DFQATT; CDR2 reads SNEGSKA (reference sequence).

The chain joins TRBV10-2 to TRBJ1-2, with D possibly matching TRBD1 (5 bases). This CDR3 is built from 15 residues. Germline V gene sequence: CDR1 WSHSY, CDR2 SAAADI. Trimming left V 0 bases short and J 2 bases short, with 10 bases between. The CDR3 DNA reads as TGCGCCAGCAGTGAGTCGTTCAGGGCGAACTATGGCTACACCTTC. Translation gives CASSESFRANYGYTF.

On this clone itself: At the DNA level, this CDR3 is encoded by other sequences in the same sample as well. The chain uses TRBV6-5 and TRBJ2-3; D is perhaps TRBD1 or TRBD2 (5 bases each). This CDR3 is 15 amino acids long. The V end was cut by 0 bases, the J end by 2 bases, with 9 bases between. The germline CDR1 and CDR2 sequences are MNHEY and SVGAGI. The CDR3 protein is CASSYSRGSTDTQYF. Here the CDR3 DNA reads TGTGCCAGCAGTTACTCGAGGGGCTCCACAGATACGCAGTATTTT.

The rearrangement links TRBV27 to TRBJ2-1; D gene unclear. The germline V gene encodes CDR1 MNHEY and CDR2 SMNVEV (reference sequence). The CDR3 totals 13 residues. Trimming stripped 2 bases from V and 4 bases from J, with 6 bases between. CDR3 DNA: TGTGCCAGCAGTTTAGTTACGTACAATGAGCAGTTCTTC. Protein product: CASSLVTYNEQFF.

The chain uses TRBV4-1 and TRBJ2-7; D remains unclear. CDR1 and CDR2 (germline): MGHRA, YSYEKL. The CDR3 has 15 amino acids. V lost 1 base, J lost 2 bases, and 12 bases lay in between. The CDR3 sequence: CASSQGLVVTYEQYF. The CDR3 bases are TGCGCCAGCAGCCAAGGCCTGGTGGTTACCTACGAGCAGTACTTC.

The chain uses TRBV10-3 and TRBJ1-2; unclear D gene. The CDR3 consists of 15 residues. V dropped 0 bases and J dropped 2 bases, with 10 bases sitting between them. CDR1 and CDR2 (germline): ENHRY, SYGVKD. CDR3: CAISESKGPNYGYTF. CDR3 DNA: TGTGCCATCAGTGAGTCGAAGGGTCCCAACTATGGCTACACCTTC.

J is TRBJ1-2 and V is TRBV7-9; D unclear. Germline CDR1 reads SEHNR; CDR2 reads FQNEAQ (reference sequence). V shed 8 bases and J shed 3 bases, with 13 bases lying between them. The CDR3 is 13 amino acids. This CDR3 reads CASRPPLDYGYTF. CDR3 nucleotide sequence: TGTGCCAGCCGGCCCCCCTTAGACTATGGCTACACCTTC.

This sequence joins TRBV7-9 and TRBJ2-5, with D possibly TRBD1 on 6 matching bases. From germline, CDR1 is SEHNR and CDR2 FQNEAQ (reference sequence). CDR3 length equals 15 residues. V lost 1 base and J 5 bases, leaving 14 bases between the germline ends. This chain's CDR3 is CASSLGAQGRETQYF. CDR3 nucleotides: TGTGCCAGCAGCTTAGGCGCCCAGGGGCGGGAGACCCAGTACTTC.

V usage is TRBV25-1 and J usage is TRBJ2-7, with D unclear. Trimming pared 5 bases from V and 5 bases from J, leaving 10 bases between. Germline CDR1 MGHDK, CDR2 SYGVNS. This CDR3 spans 12 amino acids. CDR3 nucleotides: TGTGCCAGCAGTCTAATATCCCACGAGCAGTACTTC. The encoded protein is CASSLISHEQYF.

This chain joins TRBV29-1 and TRBJ2-1; D may be TRBD1 or TRBD2 (5 bases each). The V gene lost 4 bases and the J gene lost 2 bases, with 33 bases spanning the gap. Germline loops: CDR1 SQVTM, CDR2 ANQGSEA. The CDR3 has 21 residues. CDR3 nucleotides: TGCAGCGTTGTGGGGGTCCTCGGGGAAACCCCGAAACCAGGCCCCTACAATGAGCAGTTCTTC. This encodes CSVVGVLGETPKPGPYNEQFF.

V is TRBV9 and J is TRBJ2-1; D remains unclear. V was shortened by 3 bases and J by 4 bases, with 11 bases between the two germline ends. The length of the CDR3 is 14 residues. Germline V CDR1 and CDR2: SGDLS, YYNGEE. CDR3 DNA: TGTGCCAGCAGCGGCTATACTACGTACAATGAGCAGTTCTTC. This translates into CASSGYTTYNEQFF.

This chain links TRBV5-6 with TRBJ2-1, with TRBD2 as a possible D gene (6 bases). Germline CDR1 and CDR2: SGHDT and YYEEEE. Between the trimmed V and J ends, which lost 2 bases and 5 bases, there was a span of 14 bases. The CDR3 has 15 residues. CDR3 sequence: CASSLTGEWHNEQFF. CDR3 DNA: TGTGCCAGCAGCTTAACGGGAGAATGGCACAATGAGCAGTTCTTC.

This chain joins TRBV6-6 and TRBJ2-7, with 9 bases aligning to TRBD2. V trimming: 2 bases; J trimming: 3 bases; junction bases outside the gene matches: 8. The CDR3 totals 16 residues. Per germline, CDR1 MNHNY and CDR2 SVGAGI (reference sequence). The CDR3 bases are TGTGCCAGCAGTTACGGTGGACTAGCGCGAATCTACGAGCAGTACTTC. Its protein is CASSYGGLARIYEQYF.

The CDR3 nucleotides are TGCAGCGTTGAAGGGTCGTACGGGGCCCGGCAGAACACTGAAGCTTTCTTT. This encodes CSVEGSYGARQNTEAFF. The chain combines TRBV29-1 with TRBJ1-1; D is perhaps TRBD1 (5 bases). CDR1 is SQVTM, CDR2 ANQGSEA, per germline. CDR3 size: 17 residues. The V end lost 1 base, the J end lost 1 base, and 19 bases lay between the germline ends.

Remarks on this clone: This specimen includes other DNA sequences encoding the same CDR3. The chain combines TRBV9 with TRBJ2-7; D is perhaps TRBD1 (6 bases). Germline CDR1 reads SGDLS; CDR2 reads YYNGEE. The CDR3 has 14 amino acids. Trimming stripped 2 bases from V and 2 bases from J, with 11 bases between. The CDR3 nucleotides read TGTGCCAGCAGCGTCGGAAGGACAGCCTACGAGCAGTACTTC. This sequence encodes CASSVGRTAYEQYF.

DNA of the CDR3: TGTGCCTGGAGGCCCCAGCTAGGCCTTCCCCCCCTATACGAGCAGTACTTC. Its translation is CAWRPQLGLPPLYEQYF. The rearrangement uses TRBV30 and TRBJ2-7; D is ambiguous. Trimming stripped 3 bases from V and 4 bases from J, with 25 bases between. The CDR3 contains 17 residues. Germline values: CDR1 GTSNPN, CDR2 SVGIG (reference sequence).

This clone appeared once. V usage is TRBV7-2 and J usage is TRBJ2-7, with D possibly being TRBD2 (6 bases). V was clipped by 3 bases and J by 3 bases, with 15 bases between them. CDR1 SGHTA and CDR2 FQGNSA come from the germline V gene. CDR3 length: 15 amino acids. CDR3 nucleotide sequence: TGTGCCAGCAGCTTTTTTCCCGGGGAGGACTACGAGCAGTACTTC. Amino acids: CASSFFPGEDYEQYF.

This clone was detected once. This chain links TRBV28 with TRBJ2-7; D ambiguous. This CDR3 is 17 amino acids long. Germline CDR1 MDHEN, CDR2 SYDVKM. Trimming stripped 7 bases from V and 5 bases from J, with 27 bases between. For the CDR3, the DNA is TGTGCCAGCATTGGAAGTAGGCCCAGCAGGCGCCCTCACGAGCAGTACTTC. Translation gives CASIGSRPSRRPHEQYF.